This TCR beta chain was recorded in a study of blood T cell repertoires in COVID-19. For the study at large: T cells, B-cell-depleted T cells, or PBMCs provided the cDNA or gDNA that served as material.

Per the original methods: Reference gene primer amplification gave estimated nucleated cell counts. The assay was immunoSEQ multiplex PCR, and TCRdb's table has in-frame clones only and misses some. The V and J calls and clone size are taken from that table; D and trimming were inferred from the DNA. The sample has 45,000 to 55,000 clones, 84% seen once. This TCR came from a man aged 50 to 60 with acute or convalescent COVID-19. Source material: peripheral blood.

The DNA for the CDR3 is TGTGCCAGCAGCTCCGGGGACAGGGGGTATCAGCCCCAGCATTTT. It is translated as CASSSGDRGYQPQHF. The chain carries TRBV5-5 and TRBJ1-5; 11 nucleotides match TRBD1. The germline V gene encodes CDR1 SGHKS and CDR2 YYEKEE (reference sequence). The junction had 4 bases not matched to a gene; V was cut back by 3 bases and J by 5 bases. This CDR3 spans 15 amino acids.